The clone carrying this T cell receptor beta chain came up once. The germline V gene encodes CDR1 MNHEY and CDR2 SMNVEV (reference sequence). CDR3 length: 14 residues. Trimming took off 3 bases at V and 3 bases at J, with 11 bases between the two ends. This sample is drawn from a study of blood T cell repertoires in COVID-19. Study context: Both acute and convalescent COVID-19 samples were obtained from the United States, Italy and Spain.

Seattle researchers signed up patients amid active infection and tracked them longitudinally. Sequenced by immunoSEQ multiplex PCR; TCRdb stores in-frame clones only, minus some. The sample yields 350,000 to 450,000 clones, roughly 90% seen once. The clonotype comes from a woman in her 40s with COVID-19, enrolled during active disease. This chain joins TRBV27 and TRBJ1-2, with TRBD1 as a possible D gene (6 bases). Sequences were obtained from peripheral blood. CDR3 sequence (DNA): TGTGCCAGCAGTTTTGGGGGCAGAGACTATGGCTACACCTTC. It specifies CASSFGGRDYGYTF.